This T cell receptor (beta chain) stems from a study of human T cells and chemical hapten exposure. This clonotype appeared many times. CDR3 length equals 14 residues. Germline V lookup: CDR1 DFQATT, CDR2 SNEGSKA (reference sequence). V was clipped by 3 bases and J by 6 bases, with 17 bases between them. Each CDR3 protein is one row after TCRdb ran MiXCR on the RACE reads. The table has fewer than 200,000 distinct CDR3 sequences, around 22% seen once. Time point given: patch test 1, 2 weeks after DPC sensitization. Treatment reported: therapeutic diphenylcyclopropenone sensitization with weekly scalp DPC.

The chain links TRBV20-1 to TRBJ1-2, with D unclear. The receptor comes from a woman aged 50 to 60 with alopecia areata. Some clones in this sample may be carry-over from other donors' samples. Source: whole blood, taken in connection with sensitization to the hapten diphenylcyclopropenone (DPC). The CDR3: CSASEGRGMDGYTF. Here the CDR3 DNA reads TGCAGTGCTAGTGAGGGTAGAGGGATGGATGGCTACACCTTC.